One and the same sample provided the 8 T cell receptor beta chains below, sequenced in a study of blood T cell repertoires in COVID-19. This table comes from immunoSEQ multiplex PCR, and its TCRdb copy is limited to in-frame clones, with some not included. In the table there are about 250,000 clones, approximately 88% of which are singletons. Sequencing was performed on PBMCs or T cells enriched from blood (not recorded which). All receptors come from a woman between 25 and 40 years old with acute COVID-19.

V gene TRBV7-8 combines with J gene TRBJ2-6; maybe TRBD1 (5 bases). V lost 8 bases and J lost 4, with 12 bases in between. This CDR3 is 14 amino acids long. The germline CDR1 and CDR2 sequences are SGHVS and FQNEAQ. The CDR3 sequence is CASLDSPGANVLTF. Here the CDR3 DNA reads TGTGCCAGCCTTGACAGCCCCGGGGCCAACGTCCTGACTTTC.

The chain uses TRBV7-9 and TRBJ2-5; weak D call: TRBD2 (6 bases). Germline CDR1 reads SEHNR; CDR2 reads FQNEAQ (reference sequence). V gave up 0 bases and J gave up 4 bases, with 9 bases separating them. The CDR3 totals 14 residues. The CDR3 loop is CASSLARGRETQYF. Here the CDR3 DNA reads TGTGCCAGCAGCTTAGCTCGGGGGAGAGAGACCCAGTACTTC.

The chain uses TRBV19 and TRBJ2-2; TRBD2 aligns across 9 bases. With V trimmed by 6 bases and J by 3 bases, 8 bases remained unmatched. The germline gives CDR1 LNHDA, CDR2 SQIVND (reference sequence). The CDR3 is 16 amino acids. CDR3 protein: CASSRRGGRDTGELFF. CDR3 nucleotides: TGTGCCAGTAGCAGGCGGGGGGGTCGGGACACCGGGGAGCTGTTTTTT. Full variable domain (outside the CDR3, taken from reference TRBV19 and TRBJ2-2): DGGITQSPKYLFRKEGQNVTLSCEQNLNHDAMYWYRQDPGQGLRLIYYSQIVNDFQKGDIAEGYSVSREKKESFPLTVTSAQKNPTAFYLCASSRRGGRDTGELFFGEGSRLTVL.

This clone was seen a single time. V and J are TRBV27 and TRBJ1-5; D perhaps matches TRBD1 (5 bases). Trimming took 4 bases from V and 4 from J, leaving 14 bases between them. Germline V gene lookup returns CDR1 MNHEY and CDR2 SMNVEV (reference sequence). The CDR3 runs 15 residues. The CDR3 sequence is CASSSFSTENQPQHF. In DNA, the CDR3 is TGTGCCAGCAGTTCCTTTTCGACAGAGAATCAGCCCCAGCATTTT.

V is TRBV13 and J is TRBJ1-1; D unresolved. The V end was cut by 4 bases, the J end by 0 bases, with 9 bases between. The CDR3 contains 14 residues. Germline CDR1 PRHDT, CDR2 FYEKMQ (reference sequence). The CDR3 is CASSYSLLNTEAFF. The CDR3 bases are TGTGCCAGCAGCTACAGCCTTCTGAACACTGAAGCTTTCTTT. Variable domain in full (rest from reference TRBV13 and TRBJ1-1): AAGVIQSPRHLIKEKRETATLKCYPIPRHDTVYWYQQGPGQDPQFLISFYEKMQSDKGSIPDRFSAQQFSDYHSELNMSSLELGDSALYFCASSYSLLNTEAFFGQGTRLTVV.

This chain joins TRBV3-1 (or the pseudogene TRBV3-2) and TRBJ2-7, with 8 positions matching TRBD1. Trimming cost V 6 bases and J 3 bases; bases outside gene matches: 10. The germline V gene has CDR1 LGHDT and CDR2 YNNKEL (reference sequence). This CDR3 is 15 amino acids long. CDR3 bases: TGTGCCAGCAGTCCGTACGGACAGGGACTCTACGAGCAGTACTTC. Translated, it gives CASSPYGQGLYEQYF.

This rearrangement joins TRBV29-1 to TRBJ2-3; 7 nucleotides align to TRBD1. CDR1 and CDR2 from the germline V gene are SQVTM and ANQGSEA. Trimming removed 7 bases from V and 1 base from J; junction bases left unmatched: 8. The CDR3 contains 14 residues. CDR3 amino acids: CSDRTGGGTDTQYF. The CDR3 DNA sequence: TGCAGCGACCGGACAGGCGGTGGCACAGATACGCAGTATTTT.

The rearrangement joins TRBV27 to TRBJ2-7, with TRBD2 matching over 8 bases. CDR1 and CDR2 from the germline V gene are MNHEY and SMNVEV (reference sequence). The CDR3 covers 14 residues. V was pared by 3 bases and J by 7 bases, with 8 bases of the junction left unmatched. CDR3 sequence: CASSFAGGSREQYF. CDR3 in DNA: TGTGCCAGCAGTTTTGCGGGGGGATCGAGGGAGCAGTACTTC.